A single sample gave rise to the 7 T cell receptor beta chains below, sequenced in a study of human T cells and chemical hapten exposure. TCRdb re-called the RACE reads with MiXCR, one entry per CDR3 protein. The sample includes about 360,000 distinct CDR3 sequences, approximately 6.3% of them seen just once. As for time point: patch test 1, 2 weeks after DPC sensitization. This sample's treatment: therapeutic diphenylcyclopropenone sensitization with weekly scalp DPC. The material was whole blood, obtained in connection with sensitization to the hapten diphenylcyclopropenone (DPC). Source of these receptors: a woman between 18 and 29 years old with alopecia areata. Some clones in this sample may be carry-over from other donors' samples.

This clonotype has at least ten counts. This chain uses TRBV12-3 or TRBV12-4 with TRBJ1-2; unclear D gene. The germline V and J ends were trimmed by 5 bases and 3 bases, with 13 bases remaining between them. This CDR3 is 14 amino acids long. The CDR3 DNA reads TGTGCCAGCAGTCCAGGAGGGCCTTACTATGGCTACACCTTC. Protein: CASSPGGPYYGYTF.

This clonotype was found a few times. This sequence joins TRBV7-6 and TRBJ1-6; D unresolved. The CDR3 spans 15 residues. From germline, CDR1 is SGHVS and CDR2 FNYEAQ. V was pared by 0 bases and J by 9 bases, with 12 bases between. The CDR3 region is CASSLAVAGSSPLHF. Written as DNA, the CDR3 is TGTGCCAGCAGCTTAGCGGTGGCGGGCTCTTCACCCCTCCACTTT. Together with reference TRBV7-6 and TRBJ1-6, the CDR3 gives the full variable domain: GAGVSQSPRYKVTKRGQDVALRCDPISGHVSLYWYRQALGQGPEFLTYFNYEAQQDKSGLPNDRFSAERPEGSISTLTIQRTEQRDSAMYRCASSLAVAGSSPLHFGNGTRLTVT.

The chain links TRBV6-2 or TRBV6-3 to TRBJ2-5, with 9 bases that match TRBD2. Trimming removed 6 bases from V and 2 bases from J; junction bases left unmatched: 13. The germline V gene has CDR1 MNHEY and CDR2 SVGEGT. The CDR3 is 17 residues long. CDR3 bases: TGTGCCAGCAGCCTCCTTAGAAACCTAGCGGGGCAAGAGACCCAGTACTTC. Encoded protein: CASSLLRNLAGQETQYF.

This CDR3 reads CASDVPSSTEQFF. The CDR3 bases are TGTGCCAGCGATGTCCCCTCTTCAACTGAGCAGTTCTTC. The rearrangement joins TRBV19 to TRBJ2-1; no definite D call. CDR1 LNHDA and CDR2 SQIVND come from the germline V gene (reference sequence). Trimming stripped 9 bases from V and 9 bases from J, with 18 bases between. This CDR3 region has 13 residues.

This clonotype was observed a few times. V is TRBV5-1 and J is TRBJ2-5, with 8 bases aligning to TRBD2. Germline V gene sequence: CDR1 SGHRS, CDR2 YFSETQ. V shed 0 bases, J shed 7 bases, and the junction held 8 bases outside the gene matches. This CDR3 has 15 amino acids. The CDR3 nucleotides are TGCGCCAGCAGCTTGGTGGCGGGGGGCCGAGGGACCCAGTACTTC. It yields the protein CASSLVAGGRGTQYF.

The chain recombines TRBV5-5 with TRBJ1-5, with TRBD1 matching over 12 bases. V was clipped by 1 base and J by 6 bases; unmatched bases: 5. The CDR3 extends over 16 amino acids. Germline lookup yields CDR1 SGHKS and CDR2 YYEKEE (reference sequence). Here the CDR3 reads CASSLTGTGGRQPQHF. The DNA for the CDR3 is TGTGCCAGCAGCTTGACCGGGACAGGGGGCCGTCAGCCCCAGCATTTT.

This chain joins TRBV6-6 and TRBJ1-5; the match to TRBD1 covers 7 bases. This CDR3 contains 17 residues. Unmatched junction bases numbered 13, after V lost 1 base and J lost 7 bases. The germline V gene has CDR1 MNHNY and CDR2 SVGAGI (reference sequence). DNA for the CDR3: TGTGCCAGCAGTTACTACCCGCCGACAGGGAGAGGGCAGCCCCAGCATTTT. This encodes CASSYYPPTGRGQPQHF.